The T cell receptor beta chain described here comes from a study of blood T cell repertoires in COVID-19. About the study: PBMCs, B-cell-depleted T cells, or T cells provided the cDNA or gDNA that made up the material.

V was pared by 8 bases and J by 4 bases, with 14 bases of the junction left unmatched. Germline V gene data show CDR1 as SNHLY and CDR2 as FYNNEI. This CDR3 region has 16 residues. Assay used: immunoSEQ multiplex PCR; TCRdb lists only in-frame clones, some missing. The sample holds fewer than 700,000 clones, about 89% seen once. The TCR comes from a woman between 45 and 60 years old with COVID-19, enrolled during active disease. Sequencing was performed on peripheral blood. The gene calls are TRBV2 and TRBJ1-2; 9 positions match TRBD1. The CDR3: CASPIRRDREVYGYTF. CDR3 in DNA: TGTGCCAGCCCGATTCGCCGGGACAGGGAAGTCTATGGCTACACCTTC.